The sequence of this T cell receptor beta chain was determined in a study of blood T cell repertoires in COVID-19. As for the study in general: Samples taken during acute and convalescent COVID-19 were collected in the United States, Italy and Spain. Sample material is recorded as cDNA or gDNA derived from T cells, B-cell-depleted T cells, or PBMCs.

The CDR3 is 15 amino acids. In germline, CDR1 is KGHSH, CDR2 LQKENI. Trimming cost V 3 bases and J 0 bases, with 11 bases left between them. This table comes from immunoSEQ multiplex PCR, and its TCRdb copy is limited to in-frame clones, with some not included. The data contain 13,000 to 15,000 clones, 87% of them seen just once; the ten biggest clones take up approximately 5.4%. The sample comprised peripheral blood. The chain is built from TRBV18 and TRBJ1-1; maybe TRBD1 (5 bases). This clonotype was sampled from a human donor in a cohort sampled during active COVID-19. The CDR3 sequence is CASSPETVMNTEAFF. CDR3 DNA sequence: TGTGCCAGCTCACCCGAGACAGTGATGAACACTGAAGCTTTCTTT.